This T cell receptor beta chain appears in the sequencing data of a study of CD8 T cells in Susac syndrome. Study-level findings and limits: Expansion of Susac CD8+ clones peaked in TEMRA cells and in active patients. That the number of individuals in its TCR sequencing and HLA analysis was relatively small was acknowledged by the study.

Random hexamers were used to reverse transcribe an amount of about 0.5 to 1 ug RNA. The immunoSEQ assay covered 54 Vbeta and 13 Jbeta segments for CDR3. TCRdb analysed the immunoSEQ multiplex PCR reads with MiXCR anew, one entry per CDR3 protein. The sample holds roughly 150,000 distinct CDR3 sequences, over 90% seen once. Turning to this clonotype: What it recognizes is unknown.

The germline V gene has CDR1 MNHEY and CDR2 SMNVEV (reference sequence). This CDR3 spans 16 amino acids. Between the trimmed V and J ends, which lost 2 bases and 2 bases, there was a span of 14 bases. The patients with Susac syndrome were individuals who fulfilled the recently defined diagnostic criteria for disease that was either definite or probable. Sequencing was carried out using CD8+ T cells from PBMCs. The chain employs TRBV27 and TRBJ2-3, with a weak D call TRBD2 (5 bases). The sequence came from a human donor with Susac syndrome. The CDR3 spells CASSLGGAGNTDTQYF. CDR3 DNA: TGTGCCAGCAGTTTAGGCGGTGCGGGCAACACAGATACGCAGTATTTT.